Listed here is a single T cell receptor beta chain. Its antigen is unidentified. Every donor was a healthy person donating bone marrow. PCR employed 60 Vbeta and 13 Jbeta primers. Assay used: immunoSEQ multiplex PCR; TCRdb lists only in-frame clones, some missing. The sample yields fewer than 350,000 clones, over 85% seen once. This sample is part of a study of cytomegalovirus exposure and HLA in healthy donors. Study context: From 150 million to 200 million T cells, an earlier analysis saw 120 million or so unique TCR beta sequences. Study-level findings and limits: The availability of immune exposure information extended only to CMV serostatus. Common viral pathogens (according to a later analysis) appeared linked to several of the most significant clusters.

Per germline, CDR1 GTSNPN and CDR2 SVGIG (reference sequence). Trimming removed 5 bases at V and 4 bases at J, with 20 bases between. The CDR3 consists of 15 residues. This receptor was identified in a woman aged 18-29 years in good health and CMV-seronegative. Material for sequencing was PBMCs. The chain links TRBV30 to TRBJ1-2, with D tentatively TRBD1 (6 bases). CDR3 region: CAWLRTETIFYGYTF. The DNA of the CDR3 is TGTGCCTGGCTGAGGACAGAGACAATATTCTATGGCTACACCTTC. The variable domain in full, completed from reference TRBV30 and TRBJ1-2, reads SQTIHQWPATLVQPVGSPLSLECTVEGTSNPNLYWYRQAAGRGLQLLFYSVGIGQISSEVPQNLSASRPQDRQFILSSKKLLLSDSGFYLCAWLRTETIFYGYTFGSGTRLTVV.